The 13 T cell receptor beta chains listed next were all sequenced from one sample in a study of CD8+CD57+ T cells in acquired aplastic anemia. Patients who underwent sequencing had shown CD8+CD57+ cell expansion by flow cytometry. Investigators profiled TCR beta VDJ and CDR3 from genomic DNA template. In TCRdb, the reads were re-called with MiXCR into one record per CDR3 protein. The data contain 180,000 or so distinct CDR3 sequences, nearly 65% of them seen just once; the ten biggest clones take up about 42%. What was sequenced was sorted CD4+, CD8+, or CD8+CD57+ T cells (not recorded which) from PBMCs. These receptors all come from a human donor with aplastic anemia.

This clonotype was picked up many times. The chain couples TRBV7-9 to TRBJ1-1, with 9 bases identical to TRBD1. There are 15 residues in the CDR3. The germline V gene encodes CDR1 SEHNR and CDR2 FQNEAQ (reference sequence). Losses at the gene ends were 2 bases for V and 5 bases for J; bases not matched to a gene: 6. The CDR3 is CASSLPGQGSTEAFF. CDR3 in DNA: TGTGCCAGCAGCTTACCGGGACAGGGTAGTACTGAAGCTTTCTTT. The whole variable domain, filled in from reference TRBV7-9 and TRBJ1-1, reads DTGVSQNPRHKITKRGQNVTFRCDPISEHNRLYWYRQTLGQGPEFLTYFQNEAQLEKSRLLSDRFSAERPKGSFSTLEIQRTEQGDSAMYLCASSLPGQGSTEAFFGQGTRLTVV.

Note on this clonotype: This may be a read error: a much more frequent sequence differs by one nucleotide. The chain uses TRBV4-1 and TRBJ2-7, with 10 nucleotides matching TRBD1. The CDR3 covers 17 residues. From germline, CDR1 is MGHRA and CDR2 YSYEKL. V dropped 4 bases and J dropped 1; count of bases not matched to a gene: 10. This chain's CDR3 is CASSPIPGTGESYEQYF. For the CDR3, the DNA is TGCGCCAGCAGCCCAATCCCCGGGACAGGGGAGTCCTACGAGCAGTACTTC.

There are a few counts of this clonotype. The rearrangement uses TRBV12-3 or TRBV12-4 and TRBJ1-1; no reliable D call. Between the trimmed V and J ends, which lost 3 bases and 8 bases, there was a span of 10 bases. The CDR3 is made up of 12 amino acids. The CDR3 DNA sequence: TGTGCCAGCAGTTTCGCGGGAGGGGAAGCTTTCTTT. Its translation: CASSFAGGEAFF.

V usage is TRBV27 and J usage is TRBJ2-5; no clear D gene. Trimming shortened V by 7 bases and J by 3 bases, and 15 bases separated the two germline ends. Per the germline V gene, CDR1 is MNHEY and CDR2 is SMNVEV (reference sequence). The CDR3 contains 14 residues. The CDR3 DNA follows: TGTGCCAGCAAGGGTCGCCCCTTCGAAGAGACCCAGTACTTC. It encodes CASKGRPFEETQYF.

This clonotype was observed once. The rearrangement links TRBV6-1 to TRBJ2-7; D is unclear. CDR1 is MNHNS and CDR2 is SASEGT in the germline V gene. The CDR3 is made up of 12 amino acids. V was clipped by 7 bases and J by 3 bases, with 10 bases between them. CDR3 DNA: TGTGCCAGCACCCAACAAGGCTACGAGCAGTACTTC. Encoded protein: CASTQQGYEQYF.

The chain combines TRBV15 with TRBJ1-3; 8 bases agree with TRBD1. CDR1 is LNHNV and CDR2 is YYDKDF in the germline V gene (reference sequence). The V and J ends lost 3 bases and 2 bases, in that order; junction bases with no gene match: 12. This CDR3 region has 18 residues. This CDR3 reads CATSSHTLGQGAGNTIYF. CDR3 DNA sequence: TGTGCCACCAGCAGCCATACTCTAGGACAGGGCGCTGGAAACACCATATATTTT. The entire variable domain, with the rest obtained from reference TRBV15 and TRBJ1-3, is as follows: DAMVIQNPRYQVTQFGKPVTLSCSQTLNHNVMYWYQQKSSQAPKLLFHYYDKDFNNEADTPDNFQSRRPNTSFCFLDIRSPGLGDTAMYLCATSSHTLGQGAGNTIYFGEGSWLTVV.

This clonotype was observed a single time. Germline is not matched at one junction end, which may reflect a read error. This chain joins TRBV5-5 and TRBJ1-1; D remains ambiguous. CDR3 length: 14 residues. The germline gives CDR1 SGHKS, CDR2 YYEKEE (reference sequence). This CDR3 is CASSLVPENTEAFF. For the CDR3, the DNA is TGTGCCAGCAGCTTGGTCCCGGAGAACACTGAAGCGTTCTTT.

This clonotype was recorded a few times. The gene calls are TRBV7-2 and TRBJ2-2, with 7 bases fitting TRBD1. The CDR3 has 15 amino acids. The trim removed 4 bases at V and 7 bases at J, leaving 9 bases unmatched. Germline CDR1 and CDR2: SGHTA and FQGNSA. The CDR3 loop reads CASSYTGVSGGELFF. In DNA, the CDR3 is TGTGCCAGCAGCTATACAGGGGTCTCGGGCGGGGAGCTGTTTTTT.

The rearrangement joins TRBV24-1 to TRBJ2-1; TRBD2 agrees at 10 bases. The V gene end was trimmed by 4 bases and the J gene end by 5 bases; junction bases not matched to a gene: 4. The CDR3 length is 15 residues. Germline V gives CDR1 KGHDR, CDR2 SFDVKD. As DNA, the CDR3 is TGTGCCACCAGTGACGCTAGCGGGAGCAACAATGAGCAGTTCTTC. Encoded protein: CATSDASGSNNEQFF.

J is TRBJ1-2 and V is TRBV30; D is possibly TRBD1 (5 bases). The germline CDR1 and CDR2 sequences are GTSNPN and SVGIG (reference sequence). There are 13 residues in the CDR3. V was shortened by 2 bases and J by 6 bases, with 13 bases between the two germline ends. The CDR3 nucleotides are TGTGCCTGGAGTCTAGGGGAGGTAAATGGCTACACCTTC. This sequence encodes CAWSLGEVNGYTF.

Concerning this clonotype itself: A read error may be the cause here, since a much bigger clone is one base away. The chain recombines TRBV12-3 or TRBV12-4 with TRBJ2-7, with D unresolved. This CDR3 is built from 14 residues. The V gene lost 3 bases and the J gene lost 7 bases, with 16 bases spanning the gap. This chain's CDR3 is CASSFIPTGNEQYF. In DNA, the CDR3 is TGTGCCAGCAGTTTTATCCCCACCGGCAATGAGCAGTACTTC.

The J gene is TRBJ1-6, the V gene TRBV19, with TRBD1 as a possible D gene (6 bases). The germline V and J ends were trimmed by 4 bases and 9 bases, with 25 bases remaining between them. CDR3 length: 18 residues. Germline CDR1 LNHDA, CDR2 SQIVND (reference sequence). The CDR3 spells CASSNRNGRKQGRSPLHF. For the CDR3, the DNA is TGTGCCAGTAGTAACCGAAACGGACGGAAACAGGGCCGTTCACCCCTCCACTTT.

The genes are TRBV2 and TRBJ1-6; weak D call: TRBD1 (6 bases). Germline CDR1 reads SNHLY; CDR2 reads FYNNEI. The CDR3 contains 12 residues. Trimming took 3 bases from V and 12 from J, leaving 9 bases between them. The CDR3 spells CASSDTGRPLHF. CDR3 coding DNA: TGTGCCAGCAGTGACACAGGGCGACCCCTCCACTTT.